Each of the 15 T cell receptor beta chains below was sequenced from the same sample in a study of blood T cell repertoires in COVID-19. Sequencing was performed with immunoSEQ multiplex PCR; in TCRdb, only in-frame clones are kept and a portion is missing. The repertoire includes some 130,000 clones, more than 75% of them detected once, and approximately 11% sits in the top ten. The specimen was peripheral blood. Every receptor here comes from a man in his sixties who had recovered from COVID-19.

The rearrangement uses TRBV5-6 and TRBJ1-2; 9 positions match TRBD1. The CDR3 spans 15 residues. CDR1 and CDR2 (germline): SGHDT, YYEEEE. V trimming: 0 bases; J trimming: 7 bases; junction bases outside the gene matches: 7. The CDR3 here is CASSLVGTGTAGYTF. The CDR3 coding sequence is TGTGCCAGCAGCTTGGTAGGGACAGGGACTGCTGGCTACACCTTC.

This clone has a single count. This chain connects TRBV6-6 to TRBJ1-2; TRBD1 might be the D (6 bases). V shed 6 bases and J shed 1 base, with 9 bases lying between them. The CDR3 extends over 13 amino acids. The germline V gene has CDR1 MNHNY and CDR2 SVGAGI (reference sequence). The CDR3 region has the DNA TGTGCCAGCAGCCCGGGACATAACTATGGCTACACCTTC. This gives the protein CASSPGHNYGYTF.

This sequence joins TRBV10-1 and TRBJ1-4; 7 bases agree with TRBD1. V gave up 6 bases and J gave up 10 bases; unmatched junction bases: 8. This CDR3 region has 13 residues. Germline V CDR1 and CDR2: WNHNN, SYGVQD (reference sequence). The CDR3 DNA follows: TGCGCCAGCAGAGGAGGGGGCGAAGGAAAACTGTTTTTT. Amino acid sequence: CASRGGGEGKLFF.

For the CDR3, the DNA is TGTGCCAGCCGAGGGGGAGGGCGTGGCACAGATACGCAGTATTTT. Protein: CASRGGGRGTDTQYF. The V gene is TRBV28, the J gene TRBJ2-3, with D maybe TRBD2 (7 bases). The CDR3 sequence is 15 residues long. Trimming took off 8 bases at V and 1 base at J, with 16 bases between the two ends. Germline assignment: CDR1 MDHEN and CDR2 SYDVKM.

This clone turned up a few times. The CDR3 reads CASSSTLQGAEGYTF. The CDR3 DNA reads TGTGCCAGCAGCTCTACACTACAGGGGGCGGAAGGCTACACCTTC. The J gene is TRBJ1-2, the V gene TRBV7-9; 9 positions agree with TRBD1. The CDR3 runs to 15 residues. V shed 4 bases, J shed 8 bases, and the junction held 11 bases outside the gene matches. Germline assignment: CDR1 SEHNR and CDR2 FQNEAQ (reference sequence). Looking up the rest from reference TRBV7-9 and TRBJ1-2 gives the full variable domain: DTGVSQNPRHKITKRGQNVTFRCDPISEHNRLYWYRQTLGQGPEFLTYFQNEAQLEKSRLLSDRFSAERPKGSFSTLEIQRTEQGDSAMYLCASSSTLQGAEGYTFGSGTRLTVV.

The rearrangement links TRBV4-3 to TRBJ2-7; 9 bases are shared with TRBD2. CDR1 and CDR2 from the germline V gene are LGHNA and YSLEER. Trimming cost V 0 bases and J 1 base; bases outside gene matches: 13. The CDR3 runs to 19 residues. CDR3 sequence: CASSQDQVSIAGESYEQYF. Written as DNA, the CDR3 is TGCGCCAGCAGCCAAGATCAAGTCTCTATAGCGGGAGAGTCCTACGAGCAGTACTTC.

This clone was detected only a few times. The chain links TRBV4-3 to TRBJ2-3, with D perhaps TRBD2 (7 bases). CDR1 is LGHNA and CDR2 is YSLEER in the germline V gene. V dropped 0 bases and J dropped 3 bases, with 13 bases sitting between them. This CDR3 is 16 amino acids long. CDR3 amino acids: CASSQDEGGRTDTQYF. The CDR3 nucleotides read TGCGCCAGCAGCCAAGATGAGGGGGGGAGGACAGATACGCAGTATTTT.

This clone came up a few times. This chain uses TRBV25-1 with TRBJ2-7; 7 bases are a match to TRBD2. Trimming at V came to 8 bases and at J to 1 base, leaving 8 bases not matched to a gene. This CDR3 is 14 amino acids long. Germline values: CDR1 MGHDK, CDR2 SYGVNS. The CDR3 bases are TGTGCCAGCGGCACTGGGGAGGGATCCTACGAGCAGTACTTC. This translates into CASGTGEGSYEQYF.

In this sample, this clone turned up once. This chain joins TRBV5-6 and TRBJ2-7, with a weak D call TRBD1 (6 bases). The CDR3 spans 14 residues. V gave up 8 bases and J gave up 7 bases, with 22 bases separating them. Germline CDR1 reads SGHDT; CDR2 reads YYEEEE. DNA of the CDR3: TGTGCCAGTTACAGGGTTCCTATTATCGGGGAGCAGTACTTC. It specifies CASYRVPIIGEQYF.

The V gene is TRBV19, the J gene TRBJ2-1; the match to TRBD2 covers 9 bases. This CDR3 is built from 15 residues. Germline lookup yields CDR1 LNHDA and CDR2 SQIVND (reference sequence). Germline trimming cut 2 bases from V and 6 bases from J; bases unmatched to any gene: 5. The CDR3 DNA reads TGTGCCAGTAGTATAATAGCGGGAGTGAGCAATGAGCAGTTCTTC. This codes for CASSIIAGVSNEQFF.

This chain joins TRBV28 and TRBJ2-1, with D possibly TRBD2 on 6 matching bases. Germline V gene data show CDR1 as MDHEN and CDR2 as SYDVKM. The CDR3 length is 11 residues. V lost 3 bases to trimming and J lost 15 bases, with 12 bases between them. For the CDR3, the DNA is TGTGCCAGCAGTTTGCGGGGACTTACGTTCTTC. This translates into CASSLRGLTFF.

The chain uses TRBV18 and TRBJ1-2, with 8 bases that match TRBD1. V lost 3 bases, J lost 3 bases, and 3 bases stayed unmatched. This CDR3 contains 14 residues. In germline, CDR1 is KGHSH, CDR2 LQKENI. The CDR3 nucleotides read TGTGCCAGCTCACCGGAACAGGGGGACTATGGCTACACCTTC. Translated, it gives CASSPEQGDYGYTF.

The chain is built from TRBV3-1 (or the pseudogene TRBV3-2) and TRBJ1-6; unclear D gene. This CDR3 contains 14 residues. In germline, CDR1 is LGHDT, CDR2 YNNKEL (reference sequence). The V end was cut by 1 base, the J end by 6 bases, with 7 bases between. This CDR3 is CASSQGRSNSPLHF. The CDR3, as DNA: TGTGCCAGCAGCCAAGGCCGGTCTAATTCACCCCTCCACTTT.

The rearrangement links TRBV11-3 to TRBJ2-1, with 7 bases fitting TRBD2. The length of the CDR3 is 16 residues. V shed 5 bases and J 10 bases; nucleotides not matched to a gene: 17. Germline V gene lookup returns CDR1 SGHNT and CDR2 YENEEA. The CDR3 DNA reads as TGTGCCAGCAGCCCTAGAGGAGCCCAGCGGGATACCGAGCAGTTCTTC. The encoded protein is CASSPRGAQRDTEQFF.

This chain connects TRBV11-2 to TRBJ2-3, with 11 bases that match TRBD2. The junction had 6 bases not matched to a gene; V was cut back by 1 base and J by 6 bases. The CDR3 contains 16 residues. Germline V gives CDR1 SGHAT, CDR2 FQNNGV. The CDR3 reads CASSLVTSGAGDTQYF. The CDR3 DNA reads TGTGCCAGCAGCTTAGTGACTAGCGGGGCGGGGGATACGCAGTATTTT.